This T cell receptor (beta chain) originates from a study of control samples from healthy donors and cancer patients. Between the trimmed V and J ends, which lost 1 base and 5 bases, there was a span of 12 bases. Germline V gene sequence: CDR1 SGHNT, CDR2 YYREEE (reference sequence). The CDR3 runs 14 residues. Using immunoSEQ multiplex PCR, the repertoire was profiled, and TCRdb retains in-frame clones only, with some absent. Of fewer than 45,000 clones in the sample, roughly 90% are singletons; the top ten hold roughly 23%. The clonotype was recovered from a woman between 40 and 50 years old with head and neck cancer. Sequenced material: PBMCs. This chain connects TRBV5-4 to TRBJ1-2, with a weak D call TRBD1 (6 bases). This chain's CDR3 is CASSLRGAGYGYTF. The CDR3 DNA sequence: TGTGCCAGCAGCTTGCGGGGGGCGGGGTATGGCTACACCTTC.